These 18 T cell receptor beta chains share one sample of origin, sequenced in a study of blood T cell repertoires in COVID-19. Clones were read by immunoSEQ multiplex PCR, and TCRdb kept only the in-frame ones, dropping some. The repertoire has approximately 230,000 clones, about 79% of them found once; the top ten carry around 8.9%. The material sequenced was peripheral blood. The receptors were gathered from an older man with acute or convalescent COVID-19.

The gene calls are TRBV19 and TRBJ2-3; 7 bases are shared with TRBD2. Germline-derived CDR1 and CDR2 are LNHDA and SQIVND (reference sequence). The V and J ends lost 6 bases and 0 bases, in that order; junction bases with no gene match: 3. This CDR3 has 14 residues. In DNA form, the CDR3 reads TGTGCCAGTAGAGGGCGGGGGAGCACAGATACGCAGTATTTT. The encoded protein is CASRGRGSTDTQYF.

This clone was observed a single time. The V gene is TRBV6-5, the J gene TRBJ1-4, with 9 bases aligning to TRBD1. J gave up 8 bases and V 6 bases, and 7 bases lay outside the gene matches. Germline CDR1 reads MNHEY; CDR2 reads SVGAGI. The CDR3 has 14 amino acids. This CDR3 reads CASSKGQGKEKLFF. The CDR3 nucleotides read TGTGCCAGCAGCAAGGGACAGGGAAAAGAAAAACTGTTTTTT.

V usage is TRBV25-1 and J usage is TRBJ1-1; TRBD1 matches at 8 bases. The V gene end was trimmed by 4 bases and the J gene end by 5 bases; junction bases not matched to a gene: 12. CDR1 is MGHDK, CDR2 SYGVNS, per germline. This CDR3 spans 16 amino acids. Written as DNA, the CDR3 is TGTGCCAGCAGTGCCCGACAGGGGCGGGGAAGAACTGAAGCTTTCTTT. Its translation is CASSARQGRGRTEAFF.

This clone was recorded a few times. V gene TRBV14 combines with J gene TRBJ1-2, with unresolved D. Trimming left V 0 bases short and J 5 bases short, with 13 bases between. The CDR3 is 15 residues long. In germline, CDR1 is SGHDN, CDR2 FVKESK. The CDR3 bases are TGTGCCAGCAGCCAAGATCGGGGATCCGCTTATGGCTACACCTTC. As protein: CASSQDRGSAYGYTF.

The chain combines TRBV2 with TRBJ2-7; 14 nucleotides match TRBD2. CDR1 SNHLY and CDR2 FYNNEI come from the germline V gene. After removal of 6 bases from V and 2 bases from J, the junction contained 6 bases not matched to a gene. CDR3 length equals 16 residues. CDR3: CASRGTSGGGTYEQYF. The CDR3 DNA reads as TGTGCCAGCAGGGGGACTAGCGGGGGTGGAACCTACGAGCAGTACTTC.

This clone was recorded only once. The chain couples TRBV5-1 to TRBJ2-1, with 13 bases that match TRBD2. The V segment lost 1 base and the J segment 6 bases; nucleotides outside the gene matches: 7. The CDR3 spans 17 residues. CDR1 is SGHRS and CDR2 is YFSETQ in the germline V gene. CDR3 protein: CASSLSMTSGRSNEQFF. The CDR3 coding sequence is TGCGCCAGCAGCTTGTCCATGACTAGCGGGAGGAGCAATGAGCAGTTCTTC.

The chain combines TRBV28 with TRBJ1-2; 10 positions match TRBD1. This CDR3 is 17 amino acids long. In germline, CDR1 is MDHEN, CDR2 SYDVKM. The CDR3 sequence is CASSRQGAILPVDGYTF. The CDR3 DNA reads TGTGCGAGCTCCCGACAGGGGGCGATCCTCCCAGTCGATGGCTACACCTTC.

There are a few counts of this clone. The V gene is TRBV2, the J gene TRBJ1-5; TRBD1 aligns across 12 bases. The CDR3 totals 15 residues. The germline gives CDR1 SNHLY, CDR2 FYNNEI. After removal of 4 bases from V and 9 bases from J, the junction contained 7 bases not matched to a gene. The CDR3 is CASSAGTGGFGPQHF. The CDR3 DNA follows: TGTGCCAGCAGTGCCGGGACAGGGGGCTTTGGGCCCCAGCATTTT. Using reference TRBV2 and TRBJ1-5 for the parts outside the CDR3, the full variable domain is EPEVTQTPSHQVTQMGQEVILRCVPISNHLYFYWYRQILGQKVEFLVSFYNNEISEKSEIFDDQFSVERPDGSNFTLKIRSTKLEDSAMYFCASSAGTGGFGPQHFGDGTRLSIL.

The chain recombines TRBV5-1 with TRBJ2-5, with TRBD1 matching over 7 bases. Germline CDR1 SGHRS, CDR2 YFSETQ. The CDR3 has 14 amino acids. Germline trimming cut 4 bases from V and 0 bases from J; bases unmatched to any gene: 3. The CDR3 DNA sequence: TGCGCCAGCAGCGCGACAGGGTACCAAGAGACCCAGTACTTC. This translates into CASSATGYQETQYF.

The V call is TRBV5-1, the J call TRBJ2-2; 9 nucleotides agree with TRBD2. The J segment lost 4 bases and the V segment lost 1 base, leaving 8 bases of the junction unmatched. The CDR3 length is 17 residues. Germline loops: CDR1 SGHRS, CDR2 YFSETQ. The CDR3 sequence is CASSLFRSGRTTGELFF. The CDR3 nucleotides are TGCGCCAGCAGCTTGTTTCGGAGCGGGAGGACCACCGGGGAGCTGTTTTTT.

The chain is built from TRBV15 and TRBJ2-1, with TRBD2 matching 12 bases. This CDR3 has 16 residues. From germline, CDR1 is LNHNV and CDR2 YYDKDF (reference sequence). V lost 3 bases to trimming and J lost 6 bases; unmatched junction nucleotides: 6. The CDR3 region has the DNA TGTGCCACCAGCAGGAAAACTAGCGGGGGGACCAATGAGCAGTTCTTC. This codes for CATSRKTSGGTNEQFF.

This sequence joins TRBV6-5 and TRBJ2-1; TRBD2 matches 8 bases. Germline-derived CDR1 and CDR2 are MNHEY and SVGAGI. With V trimmed by 2 bases and J by 9 bases, 6 bases remained unmatched. The CDR3 extends over 14 amino acids. For the CDR3, the DNA is TGTGCCAGCAGTTACAAGCGGGAGCGTATTGAGCAGTTCTTC. It translates to CASSYKRERIEQFF.

The rearrangement links TRBV28 to TRBJ1-5; TRBD1 is a possible D gene (5 bases). The length of the CDR3 is 16 residues. V was clipped by 6 bases and J by 3 bases, with 18 bases between them. Germline CDR1 MDHEN, CDR2 SYDVKM. Here the CDR3 reads CASSRRTGTINQPQHF. The CDR3 coding sequence is TGTGCCAGCAGCCGCAGAACCGGGACTATCAATCAGCCCCAGCATTTT.

The J gene is TRBJ2-2, the V gene TRBV19; D not resolved. Germline CDR1 and CDR2: LNHDA and SQIVND (reference sequence). The CDR3 is 14 residues long. Trimming removed 2 bases at V and 3 bases at J, with 7 bases between. The CDR3 DNA follows: TGTGCCAGTAGTATACGGCAGGACACCGGGGAGCTGTTTTTT. Translated, it gives CASSIRQDTGELFF.

V and J are TRBV5-1 and TRBJ2-7; D gene unclear. Trimming removed 0 bases at V and 5 bases at J, with 6 bases between. The germline CDR1 and CDR2 sequences are SGHRS and YFSETQ. The CDR3 is made up of 12 amino acids. The CDR3 spells CASSLGGHEQYF. The CDR3 coding sequence is TGCGCCAGCAGCTTGGGAGGCCACGAGCAGTACTTC.

The rearrangement joins TRBV27 to TRBJ2-7, with 8 bases lining up with TRBD1. CDR1 MNHEY and CDR2 SMNVEV come from the germline V gene (reference sequence). V dropped 5 bases and J dropped 1; count of bases not matched to a gene: 7. The CDR3 has 15 residues. The CDR3 reads CASSQRTGRSYEQYF. Written as DNA, the CDR3 is TGTGCCAGCAGTCAGCGGACAGGGCGTTCCTACGAGCAGTACTTC.

The rearrangement links TRBV3-1 (or the pseudogene TRBV3-2) to TRBJ2-1, with D hard to call. Germline-derived CDR1 and CDR2 are LGHDT and YNNKEL (reference sequence). This CDR3 region has 12 residues. V was pared by 2 bases and J by 10 bases, with 9 bases between. Here the CDR3 reads CASSQLPLEQFF. The DNA of the CDR3 is TGTGCCAGCAGCCAACTACCGTTGGAGCAGTTCTTC.

The chain links TRBV6-6 to TRBJ1-2; no definite D call. The germline V gene encodes CDR1 MNHNY and CDR2 SVGAGI (reference sequence). The CDR3 is made up of 15 amino acids. V lost 0 bases and J lost 2, with 10 bases in between. CDR3: CASSYSSQVNYGYTF. CDR3 DNA: TGTGCCAGCAGTTACTCGTCCCAGGTCAACTATGGCTACACCTTC.